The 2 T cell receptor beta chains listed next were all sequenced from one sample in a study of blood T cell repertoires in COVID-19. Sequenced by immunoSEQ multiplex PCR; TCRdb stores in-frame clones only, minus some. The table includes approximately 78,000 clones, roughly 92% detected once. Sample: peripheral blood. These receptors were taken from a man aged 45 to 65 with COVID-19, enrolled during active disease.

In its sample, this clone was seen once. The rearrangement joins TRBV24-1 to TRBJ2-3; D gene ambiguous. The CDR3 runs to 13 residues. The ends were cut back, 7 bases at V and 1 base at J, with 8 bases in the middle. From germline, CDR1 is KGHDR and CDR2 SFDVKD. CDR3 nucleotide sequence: TGTGCCACCAGCCGACTTGGCACAGATACGCAGTATTTT. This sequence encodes CATSRLGTDTQYF.

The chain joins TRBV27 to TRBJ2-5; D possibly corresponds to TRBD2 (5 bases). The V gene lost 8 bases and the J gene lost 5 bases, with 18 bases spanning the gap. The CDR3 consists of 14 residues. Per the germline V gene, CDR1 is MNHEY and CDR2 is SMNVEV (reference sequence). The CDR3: CASADWTGSETQYF. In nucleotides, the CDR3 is TGTGCCAGCGCGGACTGGACGGGAAGCGAGACCCAGTACTTC.